This TCR beta chain appears in the sequencing data of a study of T cell responses to AZD1222 COVID-19 vaccine. Overall study context: Samples with a second dose at about 4 or about 12 weeks were pooled together. Study-level results: Regions 160-218 and 743-854 held dominance among vaccine-associated CD4 TCRs, which spanned spike. Nearly half of spike-specific TCRs reportedly target unmutated variant regions. There were repertoire samples only from the period after the peak T cell response.

Assay used: immunoSEQ multiplex PCR; TCRdb lists only in-frame clones, some missing. Of about 150,000 clones in the sample, 85% to 95% were seen once. This clone was seen just once. The antigen remains undetermined. Sequencing used peripheral blood, obtained on day 0 of AZD1222 vaccination. This TCR came from an adult in good health.

The CDR3 region is CASSLGTYGNTIYF. The CDR3 DNA is TGTGCCAGCAGCTTAGGGACTTACGGAAACACCATATATTTT. The chain has TRBV7-9 and TRBJ1-3; D is unresolved. The CDR3 extends over 14 amino acids. Deletions cut 1 base from V and 4 bases from J, with 8 bases between. Germline assignment: CDR1 SEHNR and CDR2 FQNEAQ (reference sequence).